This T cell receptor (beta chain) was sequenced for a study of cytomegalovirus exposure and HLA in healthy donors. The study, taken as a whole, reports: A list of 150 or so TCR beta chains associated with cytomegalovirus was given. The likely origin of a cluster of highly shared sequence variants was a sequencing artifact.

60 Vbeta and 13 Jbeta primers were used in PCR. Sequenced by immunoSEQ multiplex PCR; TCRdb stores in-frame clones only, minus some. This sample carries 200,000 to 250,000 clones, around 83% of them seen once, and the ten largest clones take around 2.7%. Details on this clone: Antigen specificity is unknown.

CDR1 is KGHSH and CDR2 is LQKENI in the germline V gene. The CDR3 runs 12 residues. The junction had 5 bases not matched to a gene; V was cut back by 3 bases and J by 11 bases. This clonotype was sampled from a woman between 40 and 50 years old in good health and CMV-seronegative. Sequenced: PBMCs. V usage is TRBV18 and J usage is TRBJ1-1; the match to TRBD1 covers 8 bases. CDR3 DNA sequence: TGTGCCAGCTCACCCAGGACAGGGCCTGCTTTCTTT. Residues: CASSPRTGPAFF.